The 8 T cell receptor beta chains given below trace back to one sample, sequenced in a study of shared clonotypes between healthy human individuals. Terminally differentiated effector memory CD45RA+ cells were excluded from the naive CD8 cells, which were CD45RO-negative and positively selected for CCR7. Using immunoSEQ multiplex PCR, the repertoire was profiled, and TCRdb retains in-frame clones only, with some absent. The sample has under 2,000,000 clones, about 95% seen once. Source material: naive CD8+ T cells sorted from blood. Receptors were obtained from a man aged 18-30 years in good health.

The sample holds one count of this clone. The chain combines TRBV9 with TRBJ2-1; possibly TRBD2 for D (5 bases). CDR1 and CDR2 (germline): SGDLS, YYNGEE. The length of the CDR3 is 15 residues. The ends were cut back, 0 bases at V and 6 bases at J, with 13 bases in the middle. CDR3 loop: CASSVALELGNEQFF. Here the CDR3 DNA reads TGTGCCAGCAGCGTAGCTCTCGAACTAGGCAATGAGCAGTTCTTC.

This clone has just a few counts. Other nucleotide sequences in the sample specify the same CDR3. The J gene is TRBJ2-2, the V gene TRBV27; no firm D call. The V gene lost 0 bases and the J gene lost 4 bases, with 3 bases spanning the gap. CDR3 length equals 13 residues. The germline V gene has CDR1 MNHEY and CDR2 SMNVEV (reference sequence). CDR3 residues: CASSLSGTGELFF. DNA of the CDR3: TGTGCCAGCAGTTTATCGGGCACCGGGGAGCTGTTTTTT.

V gene TRBV27 combines with J gene TRBJ2-3, with D perhaps TRBD1 or TRBD2 (5 bases each). Germline loops: CDR1 MNHEY, CDR2 SMNVEV (reference sequence). The CDR3 is 16 amino acids. V lost 1 base and J lost 0, with 11 bases in between. CDR3 nucleotide sequence: TGTGCCAGCAGTTTATTGGGGGATTTTAGCACAGATACGCAGTATTTT. Its protein product is CASSLLGDFSTDTQYF.

The CDR3 loop is CASSLGLQGSSYEQYF. The CDR3 DNA is TGTGCCAGCAGCTTGGGGCTACAGGGGTCCTCCTACGAGCAGTACTTC. The chain couples TRBV21-1 to TRBJ2-7; the table's D gene call, TRBD1, was not cross checked with the DNA. TRBV21-1 is listed as a pseudogene. This CDR3 is 16 amino acids long.

This chain uses TRBV28 with TRBJ1-3; D gene ambiguous. V shed 4 bases and J shed 0 bases, with 10 bases lying between them. Germline V gives CDR1 MDHEN, CDR2 SYDVKM. The CDR3 loop spans 15 amino acids. In nucleotides, the CDR3 is TGTGCCAGCAGTTACCCGACGGGCTCTGGAAACACCATATATTTT. Its protein product is CASSYPTGSGNTIYF.

V gene TRBV19 combines with J gene TRBJ2-7, with D possibly TRBD1 on 5 matching bases. V shed 6 bases and J shed 0 bases, with 12 bases lying between them. The CDR3 runs 14 residues. The germline V gene has CDR1 LNHDA and CDR2 SQIVND (reference sequence). DNA of the CDR3: TGTGCCAGTAGGGCCGACAGAGACTCCTACGAGCAGTACTTC. Translated: CASRADRDSYEQYF.

The CDR3 sequence: CASSLGPDREDTEAFF. CDR3 in DNA: TGTGCCAGCAGCTTAGGCCCTGACAGGGAGGACACTGAAGCTTTCTTT. V gene TRBV13 combines with J gene TRBJ1-1; TRBD1 matches 7 bases. Germline V lookup: CDR1 PRHDT, CDR2 FYEKMQ (reference sequence). CDR3 size: 16 residues. V gave up 0 bases and J gave up 3 bases; unmatched junction bases: 7.

This clone was seen a single time. V and J are TRBV4-1 and TRBJ2-1; 8 bases fit TRBD1. The V gene's germline CDR1 is MGHRA and CDR2 YSYEKL. The CDR3 has 16 amino acids. Trimming removed 0 bases from V and 5 bases from J; junction bases left unmatched: 6. The CDR3 region is CASSQEQGETHNEQFF. The CDR3 DNA reads as TGCGCCAGCAGCCAAGAACAGGGGGAAACCCACAATGAGCAGTTCTTC.